One and the same sample provided the 9 T cell receptor beta chains below, sequenced in a study of vaccination and CD4 T cells after COVID-19 (dated by TCRdb to 2021 to 2024). The label giving this sample's treatment or condition can be read as: approximately nine-day PBMC culture with coronavirus spike peptide pools or control peptides (ViraFEST assay). Libraries were made using PCR. The run used an Illumina iSeq 100. DNA from cultured CD4+ T cells underwent TCR sequencing with the Oncomine TCR Beta short-read assay at the Johns Hopkins FTIC core. TCRdb reworked the public reads: Q25 trimming with fastp, MiXCR clone assembly, productive beta chains retained. Records with the same CDR3 protein are collapsed into one entry carrying the most frequent genes and DNA. The sample profile shows around 21,000 distinct CDR3 sequences; under 50% of them were found once. The top ten clonotypes cover roughly 2.6% of the sample.

Antigens for these TCRs are unknown. Sequencing used CD4+ T cells from blood, cultured in vitro, obtained after SARS-CoV-2 vaccination. The receptors originated from a human donor who had recovered from COVID-19.

The rearrangement links TRBV6-2 or TRBV6-3 to TRBJ2-1, with 7 bases lining up with TRBD1. This CDR3 is built from 14 residues. The J segment lost 7 bases and the V segment lost 6 bases, leaving 9 bases of the junction unmatched. CDR1 and CDR2 (germline): MNHEY, SVGEGT. The CDR3 region is CASRESTGRNEQFF. CDR3 coding DNA: TGTGCCAGCAGAGAATCGACAGGGCGGAATGAGCAGTTCTTC.

This sequence joins TRBV19 and TRBJ1-2; D is perhaps TRBD1 (5 bases). Germline V lookup: CDR1 LNHDA, CDR2 SQIVND (reference sequence). The germline V and J ends were trimmed by 5 bases and 6 bases, with 19 bases remaining between them. CDR3 length: 15 amino acids. DNA for the CDR3: TGTGCCAGTAGTGCGCCCTGGGGGGACGGTGATGGCTACACCTTC. It encodes CASSAPWGDGDGYTF.

This chain connects TRBV6-2 or TRBV6-3 to TRBJ1-5, with TRBD1 as a possible D gene (5 bases). From germline, CDR1 is MNHEY and CDR2 SVGEGT. This CDR3 region has 14 residues. V lost 6 bases and J lost 6, with 15 bases in between. The CDR3 sequence is CASRMVGVGQPQHF. CDR3 sequence (DNA): TGTGCCAGCAGAATGGTGGGGGTGGGTCAGCCCCAGCATTTT.

This clonotype appeared a few times. The chain carries TRBV4-1 and TRBJ2-7, with D perhaps assigned TRBD1 or TRBD2 (5 bases each). The V end was cut by 5 bases, the J end by 3 bases, with 14 bases between. Germline V CDR1 and CDR2: MGHRA, YSYEKL. This CDR3 region has 14 residues. CDR3: CASSNPGRDYEQYF. CDR3 coding DNA: TGCGCCAGCAGCAACCCGGGACGGGACTACGAGCAGTACTTC.

This clonotype has just a few counts. The rearrangement joins TRBV28 to TRBJ2-3, with 7 bases identical to TRBD2. CDR3 size: 14 residues. V lost 6 bases to trimming and J lost 0 bases; unmatched junction nucleotides: 3. Per germline, CDR1 MDHEN and CDR2 SYDVKM. This CDR3 is CASSGGGSTDTQYF. CDR3 DNA: TGTGCCAGCAGCGGCGGGGGTAGCACAGATACGCAGTATTTT.

The chain carries TRBV9 and TRBJ1-5, with D hard to call. V dropped 1 base and J dropped 5 bases, with 10 bases sitting between them. The CDR3 is 14 residues long. Germline values: CDR1 SGDLS, CDR2 YYNGEE. The CDR3 sequence: CASSVSGGDQPQHF. The CDR3, as DNA: TGTGCCAGCAGCGTATCAGGCGGCGATCAGCCCCAGCATTTT.

This clonotype was detected a few times. The chain carries TRBV10-3 and TRBJ1-2, with a tentative D call TRBD1 (5 bases). V dropped 8 bases and J dropped 5 bases, with 12 bases sitting between them. Germline V gene lookup returns CDR1 ENHRY and CDR2 SYGVKD. The CDR3 has 12 amino acids. The CDR3 reads CAIGGAYYGYTF. Written as DNA, the CDR3 is TGTGCCATCGGAGGGGCCTATTATGGCTACACCTTC.

The rearrangement uses TRBV2 and TRBJ1-2, with a weak D call TRBD1 (5 bases). The CDR3 loop spans 12 amino acids. Germline CDR1 is SNHLY and CDR2 is FYNNEI. Trimming took off 7 bases at V and 5 bases at J, with 11 bases between the two ends. CDR3 in amino acids: CASIGVNYGYTF. The DNA of the CDR3 is TGTGCCAGCATAGGGGTTAATTATGGCTACACCTTC.

The chain joins TRBV29-1 to TRBJ2-5, with D perhaps matching TRBD2 (5 bases). The CDR3 consists of 15 residues. V was trimmed by 1 base and J by 2 bases, leaving 14 bases between them. CDR1 is SQVTM and CDR2 is ANQGSEA in the germline V gene. The CDR3 sequence is CSVEGTYGRQETQYF. In nucleotides, the CDR3 is TGCAGCGTTGAAGGGACTTATGGGAGACAAGAGACCCAGTACTTC.